This record covers a single T cell receptor beta chain. Its antigen is not identified. At one end the junction does not follow the germline gene, possibly because of a read error. TCRdb reprocessed the reads with MiXCR, giving one entry per CDR3 protein. The sample has about 920,000 distinct CDR3 sequences; 30% to 40% are singletons. The entry originates in a study of T cell repertoires in cytomegalovirus infection. Looking at the study overall: The public TCR beta signatures pointed to both CMV infection and matching HLA type.

The CDR3 has 14 amino acids. CDR1 and CDR2 from the germline V gene are SGHKS and YYEKEE (reference sequence). Study-wide findings and caveats: HLA-C-restricted, CMV-specific TCR beta clonotypes were dominant ex vivo.

The source is a human donor in good health (CMV status not recorded). Some clones in this sample may be carry-over from other donors' samples. The chain uses TRBV5-5 and TRBJ1-1; tentative D call: TRBD1 (5 bases). The starting material was cultured CD8+ T cells from PBMCs, obtained from culture after CMV antigen stimulation. CDR3 protein: CVSSLPGTGTEAFF. DNA of the CDR3: TGTGTCAGCAGCTTACCAGGGACGGGCACTGAAGCTTTCTTT.